Listed below are T cell receptor beta chains from one sample, sequenced in a study of T cells after yellow fever vaccination. One entry per CDR3 protein, called by TCRdb with MiXCR from the 5' RACE reads. Among around 350,000 distinct CDR3 sequences listed, approximately 10% were seen once. The material was PBMCs, obtained on the day of the first yellow fever vaccination. All receptors derive from a man aged 18-30 years who received the YFV17D yellow fever vaccine. CDR3s include the opening cysteine and the closing phenylalanine or tryptophan. D genes are given only for firm matches. Expanded clones get a size class; other rows say once, few or many, or leave the size out.

j_call,d_call,v_call,clone_size,cdr3_aa,cdr3_nt
TRBJ2-5,-,TRBV23-1,-,CASSQQQGQAETQYF,TGCGCCAGCAGTCAGCAGCAGGGCCAAGCAGAGACCCAGTACTTC
TRBJ1-2,-,TRBV18,-,CASSPLVNTDYGYTF,TGTGCCAGCTCACCATTAGTGAACACGGACTATGGCTACACCTTC
TRBJ1-5,-,TRBV6-5,-,CASSYSAEGGNQPQHF,TGTGCCAGCAGTTACTCTGCTGAGGGGGGGAATCAGCCCCAGCATTTT
TRBJ2-2,-,TRBV6-2/TRBV6-3,few,CASSTGFRELFF,TGTGCCAGCAGTACGGGGTTCAGGGAGCTGTTTTTT
TRBJ1-1,-,TRBV6-5,many,CASSYGQPSGTEAFF,TGTGCCAGCAGTTACGGCCAGCCCTCGGGCACTGAAGCTTTCTTT
TRBJ2-1,-,TRBV7-2,-,CASSLGTHNEQFF,TGTGCCAGCAGCTTAGGCACCCACAATGAGCAGTTCTTC
TRBJ2-3,TRBD2,TRBV7-7,-,CASSPRAGGPGDTQYF,TGTGCCAGCAGCCCTCGAGCGGGGGGGCCGGGCGATACGCAGTATTTT
TRBJ2-1,TRBD2,TRBV10-3,-,CAISDRLAGGYEQFF,TGTGCCATCAGTGATAGACTAGCGGGAGGGTATGAGCAGTTCTTC
TRBJ2-1,TRBD2,TRBV14,-,CASSQDYGGVPFF,TGTGCCAGCAGCCAAGATTACGGGGGGGTTCCGTTCTTC
TRBJ2-5,-,TRBV4-3,-,CASSQEVQETQYF,TGCGCCAGCAGCCAAGAGGTCCAAGAGACCCAGTACTTC
TRBJ2-3,TRBD2,TRBV7-2,-,CASSFGTSGDTQYF,TGTGCCAGCAGCTTCGGGACTAGCGGGGATACGCAGTATTTT
TRBJ2-2,TRBD1,TRBV20-1,-,CSARDLGTGTTGELFF,TGCAGTGCTAGAGACCTCGGGACAGGGACCACCGGGGAGCTGTTTTTT
TRBJ1-5,-,TRBV6-1,many,CASRVRGGQPQHF,TGTGCCAGCAGGGTCAGGGGAGGTCAGCCCCAGCATTTT
TRBJ2-3,TRBD1,TRBV5-1,-,CASSGGQGILGLDTQYF,TGCGCCAGCAGCGGGGGACAGGGGATTCTCGGTTTAGATACGCAGTATTTT
TRBJ1-1,-,TRBV12-3/TRBV12-4,few,CASSSLVGGSTEAFF,TGTGCCAGCAGTTCCCTGGTTGGGGGGTCCACTGAAGCTTTCTTT
TRBJ1-5,-,TRBV5-5,-,CASAYLKGDPGIDQPQHF,TGTGCCAGCGCCTATTTAAAAGGGGATCCGGGTATCGATCAGCCCCAGCATTTT
TRBJ1-1,-,TRBV4-2,few,CASSQESGPGTEAFF,TGTGCCAGCAGCCAAGAATCGGGCCCGGGCACTGAAGCTTTCTTT
TRBJ2-5,-,TRBV15,-,CATSRDEVETQYF,TGTGCCACCAGCAGAGATGAGGTCGAGACCCAGTACTTC
TRBJ2-2,-,TRBV4-3,many,CASSQVGAGTGELFF,TGCGCCAGCAGCCAAGTGGGTGCTGGGACCGGGGAGCTGTTTTTT
TRBJ2-1,-,TRBV7-2,few,CASSLDVSSYNEQFF,TGTGCCAGCAGCTTAGACGTAAGCTCCTACAATGAGCAGTTCTTC
TRBJ2-1,TRBD2,TRBV2,-,CASSEALRGDEVNEQFF,TGTGCCAGCAGTGAAGCGCTTCGGGGGGACGAGGTCAATGAGCAGTTCTTC
TRBJ1-5,-,TRBV19,few,CASSPALVAPQHF,TGTGCCAGTAGTCCCGCATTGGTTGCGCCCCAGCATTTT
TRBJ2-7,-,TRBV20-1,few,CSVQGLSYEQYF,TGCAGTGTTCAAGGCCTGAGCTACGAGCAGTACTTC
TRBJ2-1,TRBD1,TRBV20-1,many,CSASDLRDRSFF,TGCAGTGCTAGTGACCTCCGGGACAGGTCTTTCTTC
TRBJ2-5,TRBD1,TRBV5-1,-,CASTRTGGQETQYF,TGCGCCAGCACTCGGACAGGGGGTCAAGAGACCCAGTACTTC
TRBJ1-5,-,TRBV3-1,-,CASSQGGGQPQHF,TGTGCTAGCAGCCAAGGGGGGGGGCAGCCCCAGCATTTT
TRBJ2-3,TRBD2,TRBV4-2,-,CASSPLAGDFSTDTQYF,TGTGCCAGCAGCCCACTAGCGGGGGACTTTAGCACAGATACGCAGTATTTT
TRBJ1-2,TRBD1,TRBV6-5,few,CASSYSSRDRGTGGYTF,TGTGCCAGCAGTTACTCGAGCCGGGACAGGGGTACGGGCGGCTACACCTTC
TRBJ1-5,TRBD1,TRBV12-3/TRBV12-4,many,CASRETGVQPQHF,TGTGCCAGCAGGGAAACAGGGGTCCAGCCCCAGCATTTT
TRBJ2-1,-,TRBV10-3,-,CAISASENEQFF,TGTGCCATCAGTGCGTCGGAAAATGAGCAGTTCTTC
TRBJ2-3,TRBD1,TRBV20-1,few,CSAIELTGTGITDTQYF,TGCAGTGCTATCGAGTTAACCGGGACAGGGATCACAGATACGCAGTATTTT
TRBJ2-1,-,TRBV29-1,-,CSVESFAGSDEQFF,TGCAGCGTTGAGTCTTTCGCAGGGTCGGATGAGCAGTTCTTC
TRBJ2-2,TRBD2,TRBV6-1,-,CASRGGPTGELFF,TGTGCTTCCCGGGGGGGCCCCACCGGGGAGCTGTTTTTT
TRBJ1-1,TRBD1,TRBV10-3,-,CAISPGQGLLAFF,TGTGCCATCAGCCCGGGACAGGGCCTTCTGGCTTTCTTT
TRBJ2-5,TRBD2,TRBV7-9,-,CASRTTSGGRETQYF,TGTGCCAGCAGGACGACTAGCGGGGGGAGAGAGACCCAGTACTTC
TRBJ2-6,-,TRBV6-2/TRBV6-3,-,CASSYSGTQPSGANVLTF,TGTGCCAGCAGTTACTCGGGGACGCAGCCCTCTGGGGCCAACGTCCTGACTTTC
TRBJ2-1,TRBD1,TRBV10-3,-,CAISGQGLNEQFF,TGTGCCATCAGTGGACAGGGCCTCAATGAGCAGTTCTTC
TRBJ1-1,-,TRBV15,-,CATSARTDLNTEAFF,TGTGCCACCAGCGCGCGGACAGACCTGAACACTGAAGCTTTCTTT
TRBJ2-6,-,TRBV5-1,many,CASSLYSGANVLTF,TGCGCCAGCAGCTTGTACTCTGGGGCCAACGTCCTGACTTTC
TRBJ2-1,-,TRBV20-1,-,CSAREVDNEQFF,TGCAGTGCTAGGGAGGTGGACAATGAGCAGTTCTTC
TRBJ1-6,-,TRBV19,-,CASSLGGPYNSPLHF,TGTGCCAGTAGTCTCGGGGGGCCCTATAATTCACCACTCCACTTT
TRBJ2-7,-,TRBV2,few,CASSEAPRGGPEQYF,TGTGCCAGCAGTGAAGCGCCAAGGGGCGGTCCGGAGCAGTACTTC
TRBJ1-1,TRBD1,TRBV5-1,-,CASSPTTGGVSEAFF,TGCGCCAGCAGCCCGACGACAGGGGGGGTGTCTGAAGCTTTCTTT
TRBJ1-2,-,TRBV20-1,-,CSALLDSPYGYTF,TGCAGTGCTCTCCTAGACAGCCCCTATGGCTACACCTTC
TRBJ2-2,TRBD2,TRBV4-2,-,CASSQARGADTGELFF,TGTGCCAGCAGCCAAGCGCGGGGGGCGGACACCGGGGAGCTGTTTTTT
TRBJ2-1,-,TRBV5-8,-,CAGTRTRSYNEQFF,TGTGCCGGGACCCGGACACGCTCCTACAATGAGCAGTTCTTC
TRBJ2-2,-,TRBV11-2,many,CASSFATGELFF,TGTGCCAGCAGCTTCGCCACCGGGGAGCTGTTTTTT
TRBJ1-1,TRBD1,TRBV10-2,few,CAISDRGIRAFF,TGCGCCATCTCGGACAGGGGAATTCGGGCTTTCTTT
TRBJ1-6,-,TRBV10-3,few,CAISPRQGSPLHF,TGTGCCATCAGCCCGCGTCAGGGGTCACCCCTCCACTTT
TRBJ1-2,TRBD1,TRBV20-1,-,CSARGDRGVLYGYTF,TGCAGTGCTAGAGGAGACAGGGGGGTCCTCTATGGCTACACCTTC
TRBJ1-2,-,TRBV23-1,few,CASSLSGRRTYGYTF,TGCGCCAGCAGTCTGTCGGGACGGAGGACCTATGGCTACACCTTC
TRBJ2-7,TRBD1,TRBV13,-,CASSLGQGSEQYF,TGTGCCAGCAGCCTAGGACAGGGCTCCGAGCAGTACTTC
TRBJ2-1,TRBD2,TRBV9,-,CASSVAGGGSYNEQFF,TGTGCCAGCAGCGTAGCCGGGGGGGGGTCCTACAATGAGCAGTTCTTC
TRBJ2-3,-,TRBV5-1,few,CASSSTTGTQYF,TGCGCCAGCAGCTCTACAACGGGTACGCAGTATTTT
TRBJ1-1,-,TRBV19,few,CASSMDGPPLGTEAFF,TGTGCCAGTAGTATGGACGGGCCGCCTTTAGGCACTGAAGCTTTCTTT
TRBJ2-3,-,TRBV9,few,CASSGFNRRSTDTQYF,TGTGCCAGCAGCGGATTCAATAGGCGGTCCACAGATACGCAGTATTTT
TRBJ1-1,-,TRBV4-2,-,CASGQDRWNTEAFF,TGTGCCAGCGGCCAAGATAGATGGAACACTGAAGCTTTCTTT
TRBJ2-3,-,TRBV25-1,many,CASSSRVLDTQYF,TGTGCCAGCAGTTCCCGGGTTCTAGATACGCAGTATTTT
TRBJ2-7,-,TRBV7-8,-,CASSPRGNEQYF,TGTGCCAGCAGCCCCCGTGGCAACGAGCAGTACTTC
TRBJ2-1,-,TRBV21-1,-,CASSKKINEQFF,TGTGCCAGCAGCAAAAAAATCAATGAGCAGTTCTTC